The present TCR beta chain was sequenced within a study of naive and memory T cell subsets. The beta constant-region primer was an equimolar mix of two oligonucleotides covering TRBC1 and TRBC2. Nested alpha and beta constant-region primers with the SP2 primer drove four PCR rounds on ligated cDNA. In TCRdb, the UMI-ligation and nested PCR reads were re-called with MiXCR into one record per CDR3 protein. The sample records approximately 80,000 distinct CDR3 sequences, 9% to 9.5% being singletons. This clonotype was observed many times. Its antigen is as yet unknown. Points from the study as a whole: Over 90% of naive TCR sequences appeared only once, unlike memory subsets. Each distinct alpha or beta sequence counts as one clonotype.

Overnight CMV lysate stimulation of fresh PBMCs defined donor CMV status by CD4+ IFNgamma. This clonotype originated in a human donor in good health. The specimen was naive CD8+ T cells from blood.

In DNA, the CDR3 is TGTGCCAGCAGCTTAGGAGTCCGGGGGGATGGCTACACCTTC. Protein sequence: CASSLGVRGDGYTF. The V and J genes are TRBV7-9 and TRBJ1-2; D may be TRBD1 (5 bases). Per the germline V gene, CDR1 is SEHNR and CDR2 is FQNEAQ (reference sequence). With 1 base removed from V and 6 bases from J, the gap between germline ends came to 12 bases. The CDR3 length is 14 residues. Full variable domain (outside the CDR3, taken from reference TRBV7-9 and TRBJ1-2): DTGVSQNPRHKITKRGQNVTFRCDPISEHNRLYWYRQTLGQGPEFLTYFQNEAQLEKSRLLSDRFSAERPKGSFSTLEIQRTEQGDSAMYLCASSLGVRGDGYTFGSGTRLTVV.